The following is a TCR beta chain sequence with its context. This sample was taken from a study of blood T cell repertoires in COVID-19. Study in general: Some COVID-19 samples were acute and others convalescent; all came from the United States, Italy and Spain. T cells, B-cell-depleted T cells, or PBMCs supplied cDNA or gDNA.

The V and J ends lost 0 bases and 2 bases, in that order; junction bases with no gene match: 8. Germline values: CDR1 MGHRA, CDR2 YSYEKL. The CDR3 is 17 amino acids. As handled by the study authors: It was from reference gene primer amplification that nucleated cell counts were estimated. Assay: immunoSEQ multiplex PCR; the TCRdb copy retains only in-frame clones and omits some. V and J calls and clone size are given by that table; D and trimming were obtained from the DNA. The sample consists of 200,000 to 250,000 clones, 75% to 85% of them appearing once. This chain connects TRBV4-1 to TRBJ2-5, with TRBD2 matching over 8 bases. This clonotype was sampled from a human donor in a cohort sampled during active COVID-19. The source material was peripheral blood. CDR3 residues: CASSQEGAGGLQETQYF. The DNA for the CDR3 is TGCGCCAGCAGCCAAGAAGGCGCGGGAGGACTACAAGAGACCCAGTACTTC.